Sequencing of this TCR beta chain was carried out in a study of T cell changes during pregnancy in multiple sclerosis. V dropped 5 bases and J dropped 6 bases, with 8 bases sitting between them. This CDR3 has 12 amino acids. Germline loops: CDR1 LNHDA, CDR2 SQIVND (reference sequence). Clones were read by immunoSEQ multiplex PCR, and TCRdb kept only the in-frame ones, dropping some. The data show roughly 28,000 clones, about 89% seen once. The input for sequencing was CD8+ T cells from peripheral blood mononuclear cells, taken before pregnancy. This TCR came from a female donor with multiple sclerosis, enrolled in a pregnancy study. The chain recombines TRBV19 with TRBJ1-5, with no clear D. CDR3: CASSDPGQPQHF. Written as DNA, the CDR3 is TGTGCCAGTAGTGACCCGGGTCAGCCCCAGCATTTT.